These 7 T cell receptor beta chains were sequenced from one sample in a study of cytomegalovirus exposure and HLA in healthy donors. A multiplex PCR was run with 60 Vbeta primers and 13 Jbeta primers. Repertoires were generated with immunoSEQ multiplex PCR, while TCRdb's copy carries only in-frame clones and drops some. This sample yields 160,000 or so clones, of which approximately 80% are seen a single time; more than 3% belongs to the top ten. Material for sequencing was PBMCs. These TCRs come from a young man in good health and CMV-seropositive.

This CDR3 is CASSSRDRGSNTEAFF. The CDR3 DNA is TGTGCCAGCAGCTCACGGGACAGAGGATCAAACACTGAAGCTTTCTTT. The V and J genes are TRBV7-8 and TRBJ1-1, with 7 bases lining up with TRBD1. Unmatched junction bases numbered 10, after V lost 4 bases and J lost 2 bases. This CDR3 contains 16 residues. CDR1 is SGHVS, CDR2 FQNEAQ, per germline.

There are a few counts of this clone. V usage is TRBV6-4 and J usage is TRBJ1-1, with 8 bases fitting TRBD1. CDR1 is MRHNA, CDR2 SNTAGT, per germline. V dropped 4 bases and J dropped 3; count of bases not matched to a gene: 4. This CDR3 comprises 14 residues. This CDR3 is CASSVTGEDTEAFF. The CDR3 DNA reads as TGTGCCAGCAGTGTGACAGGGGAGGACACTGAAGCTTTCTTT.

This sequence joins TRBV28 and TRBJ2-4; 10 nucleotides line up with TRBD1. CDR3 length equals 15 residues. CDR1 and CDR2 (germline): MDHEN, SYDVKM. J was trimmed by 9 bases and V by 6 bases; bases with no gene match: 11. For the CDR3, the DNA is TGTGCCAGCAGCCCAGGACAGGGGGGGTTGGGCATTCAGTACTTC. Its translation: CASSPGQGGLGIQYF.

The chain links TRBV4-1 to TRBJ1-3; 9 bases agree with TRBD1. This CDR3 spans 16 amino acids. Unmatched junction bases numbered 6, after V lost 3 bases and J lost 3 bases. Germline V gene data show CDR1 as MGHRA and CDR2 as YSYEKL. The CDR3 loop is CASSQGQGTGGNTIYF. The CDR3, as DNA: TGCGCCAGCAGCCAGGGACAGGGAACGGGTGGAAACACCATATATTTT.

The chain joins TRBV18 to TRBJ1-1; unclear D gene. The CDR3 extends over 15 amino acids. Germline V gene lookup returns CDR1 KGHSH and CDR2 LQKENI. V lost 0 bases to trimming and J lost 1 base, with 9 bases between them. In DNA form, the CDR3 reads TGTGCCAGCTCACCACCGAGGGCGAAGAACACTGAAGCTTTCTTT. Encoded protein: CASSPPRAKNTEAFF.

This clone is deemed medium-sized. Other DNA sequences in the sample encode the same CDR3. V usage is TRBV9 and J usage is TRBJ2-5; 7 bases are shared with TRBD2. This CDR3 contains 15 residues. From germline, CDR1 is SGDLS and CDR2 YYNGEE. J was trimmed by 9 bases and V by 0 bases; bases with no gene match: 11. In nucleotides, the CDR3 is TGTGCCAGCAGCGTAGGACAGTTGTTTCGGGAGGCCCAGTACTTC. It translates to CASSVGQLFREAQYF. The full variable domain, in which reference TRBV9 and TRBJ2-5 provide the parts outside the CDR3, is DSGVTQTPKHLITATGQRVTLRCSPRSGDLSVYWYQQSLDQGLQFLIQYYNGEERAKGNILERFSAQQFPDLHSELNLSSLELGDSALYFCASSVGQLFREAQYFGPGTRLLVL.

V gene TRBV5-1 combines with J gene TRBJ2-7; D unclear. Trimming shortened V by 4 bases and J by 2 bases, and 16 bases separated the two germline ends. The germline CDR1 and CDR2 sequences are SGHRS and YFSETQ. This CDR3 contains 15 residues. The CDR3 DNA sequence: TGCGCCAGCAGCCCGGTGAGTGGCGGCACCTACGAGCAGTACTTC. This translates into CASSPVSGGTYEQYF.